This is a list of T cell receptor beta chains from one sample in a study of shared clonotypes between healthy human individuals. The repertoire was sequenced with immunoSEQ multiplex PCR; TCRdb's copy has only in-frame clones and lacks some. In the table there are about 1,800,000 clones, about 95% of which are singletons. Sequencing was performed on naive CD8+ T cells sorted from blood. These receptors originate from a man aged 18 to 35 in good health. Both conserved end residues are part of each CDR3. A D gene is named only where the DNA matches it firmly. Clone size is stated in some rows and not others, as once, few, many or a class when expanded.

size: -
J: TRBJ2-5
D: -
V: TRBV7-8
CDR3: CASSLDSGQETQYF
DNA: TGTGCCAGCAGCTTAGACAGCGGCCAAGAGACCCAGTACTTC

size: -
J: TRBJ2-2
D: -
V: TRBV30
CDR3: CAWNQEIGELFF
DNA: TGTGCCTGGAATCAGGAAATCGGGGAGCTGTTTTTT

size: -
J: TRBJ2-3
D: -
V: TRBV6-5
CDR3: CASSYGSPDTQYF
DNA: TGTGCCAGCAGTTACGGGTCACCGGATACGCAGTATTTT

size: once
J: TRBJ1-2
D: TRBD1
V: TRBV30
CDR3: CAWGPGTGTYGYTF
DNA: TGTGCCTGGGGACCCGGGACAGGCACCTATGGCTACACCTTC

size: -
J: TRBJ1-1
D: -
V: TRBV30
CDR3: CAWSANPGVGTTEAFF
DNA: TGTGCCTGGAGTGCCAATCCAGGGGTCGGAACAACTGAAGCTTTCTTT

size: -
J: TRBJ2-1
D: TRBD1
V: TRBV29-1
CDR3: CSAKQGNEQFF
DNA: TGCAGCGCAAAACAGGGGAATGAGCAGTTCTTC

size: -
J: TRBJ1-5
D: -
V: TRBV27
CDR3: CASSLLGANQPQHF
DNA: TGTGCCAGCAGTTTATTGGGAGCCAATCAGCCCCAGCATTTT

size: -
J: TRBJ2-7
D: TRBD2
V: TRBV27
CDR3: CASSFGAGSSYEQYF
DNA: TGTGCCAGCAGTTTCGGAGCGGGGAGCTCCTACGAGCAGTACTTC

size: once
J: TRBJ2-7
D: -
V: TRBV6-1
CDR3: CASKRSYEQYF
DNA: TGTGCCAGTAAACGGTCCTACGAGCAGTACTTC

size: -
J: TRBJ2-1
D: TRBD2
V: TRBV9
CDR3: CASSVDGTSGSFGNEQFF
DNA: TGTGCCAGCAGCGTAGATGGTACTAGCGGGAGTTTCGGTAATGAGCAGTTCTTC

size: -
J: TRBJ2-1
D: -
V: TRBV11-2
CDR3: CASSSFSGEYEQFF
DNA: TGTGCCAGCAGCTCCTTCTCGGGGGAGTATGAGCAGTTCTTC

size: -
J: TRBJ2-7
D: -
V: TRBV27
CDR3: CASSLSPTGWPYEQYF
DNA: TGTGCCAGCAGTTTATCGCCGACAGGCTGGCCCTACGAGCAGTACTTC

size: once
J: TRBJ2-2
D: -
V: TRBV10-3
CDR3: CAISEVVRTTGELFF
DNA: TGTGCCATCAGTGAAGTTGTCAGGACCACCGGGGAGCTGTTTTTT

size: -
J: TRBJ2-7
D: TRBD2
V: TRBV7-6
CDR3: CASSLEGLAGPYEQYF
DNA: TGTGCCAGCAGCTTAGAAGGGCTAGCGGGACCCTATGAGCAGTACTTC

size: -
J: TRBJ2-7
D: TRBD1
V: TRBV5-4
CDR3: CASSTGTGFYEQYF
DNA: TGTGCCAGCAGCACCGGGACAGGGTTCTACGAGCAGTACTTC

size: -
J: TRBJ2-7
D: -
V: TRBV6-9
CDR3: CASSYSTTYEQYF
DNA: TGTGCCAGCAGTTATTCGACCACCTACGAGCAGTACTTC

size: -
J: TRBJ1-1
D: TRBD1
V: TRBV5-6
CDR3: CASSRGQGRAEAFF
DNA: TGTGCCAGCAGCCGGGGACAGGGTCGGGCTGAAGCTTTCTTT

size: -
J: TRBJ2-2
D: -
V: TRBV4-3
CDR3: CASSTNGAGELFF
DNA: TGCGCCAGCAGCACAAATGGGGCCGGGGAGCTGTTTTTT

size: -
J: TRBJ2-7
D: -
V: TRBV4-3
CDR3: CASSQDTSTDEQYF
DNA: TGCGCCAGCAGCCAAGATACTAGCACGGATGAGCAGTACTTC

size: -
J: TRBJ2-5
D: -
V: TRBV11-2
CDR3: CASSNRGRAVQETQYF
DNA: TGTGCCAGCAGCAACAGAGGTAGGGCAGTACAAGAGACCCAGTACTTC

size: -
J: TRBJ2-5
D: TRBD2
V: TRBV2
CDR3: CASSETPMGLAGGSFILQETQYF
DNA: TGTGCCAGCAGTGAAACCCCAATGGGACTAGCGGGGGGCTCGTTCATATTACAAGAGACCCAGTACTTC

size: -
J: TRBJ2-1
D: -
V: TRBV9
CDR3: CASSVDGGLPYNEQFF
DNA: TGTGCCAGCAGCGTAGACGGGGGCCTCCCCTACAATGAGCAGTTCTTC

size: -
J: TRBJ1-1
D: -
V: TRBV2
CDR3: CASSPAPNTEAFF
DNA: TGTGCCAGCAGTCCCGCCCCGAACACTGAAGCTTTCTTT

size: -
J: TRBJ2-5
D: TRBD1
V: TRBV6-6
CDR3: CASSFPGQGDQETQYF
DNA: TGTGCCAGCAGTTTTCCTGGACAGGGCGATCAAGAGACCCAGTACTTC

size: -
J: TRBJ2-7
D: -
V: TRBV6-6
CDR3: CASSWGDEQYF
DNA: TGTGCCAGCTCATGGGGGGACGAGCAGTACTTC

size: -
J: TRBJ2-5
D: -
V: TRBV19
CDR3: CASSILAYQETQYF
DNA: TGTGCCAGTAGTATATTGGCGTACCAAGAGACCCAGTACTTC

size: -
J: TRBJ1-3
D: TRBD1
V: TRBV7-3
CDR3: CASDHEGRDRVFGNTIYF
DNA: TGTGCCAGCGACCATGAGGGACGGGACAGAGTTTTTGGAAACACCATATATTTT

size: -
J: TRBJ2-5
D: -
V: TRBV5-6
CDR3: CASSLDAGHQVQETQYF
DNA: TGTGCCAGCAGCTTGGATGCGGGACACCAAGTACAAGAGACCCAGTACTTC

size: -
J: TRBJ2-7
D: -
V: TRBV10-1
CDR3: CASSPGGSEQYF
DNA: TGCGCCAGCAGCCCTGGGGGGTCCGAGCAGTACTTC

size: -
J: TRBJ1-3
D: -
V: TRBV27
CDR3: CASSSDLGNTIYF
DNA: TGTGCCAGCAGTTCAGATCTCGGAAACACCATATATTTT

size: -
J: TRBJ2-1
D: TRBD2
V: TRBV4-3
CDR3: CASSQEGTSDHNEQFF
DNA: TGCGCCAGCAGCCAAGAAGGGACTAGCGACCACAATGAGCAGTTCTTC

size: -
J: TRBJ2-6
D: -
V: TRBV23-1
CDR3: CASPNRTGRDFLAGANVLTF
DNA: TGCGCCAGCCCTAATAGGACAGGACGGGACTTTTTGGCTGGGGCCAACGTCCTGACTTTC

size: -
J: TRBJ2-1
D: TRBD2
V: TRBV15
CDR3: CATSRGTSGVYNEQFF
DNA: TGTGCCACCAGCAGAGGTACTAGCGGAGTTTACAATGAGCAGTTCTTC

size: -
J: TRBJ1-1
D: -
V: TRBV11-2
CDR3: CASSLDPGINTEAFF
DNA: TGTGCCAGCAGCTTAGATCCGGGCATAAACACTGAAGCTTTCTTT

size: -
J: TRBJ2-5
D: -
V: TRBV7-9
CDR3: CASSFGSHQETQYF
DNA: TGTGCCAGCAGCTTCGGGTCCCATCAAGAGACCCAGTACTTC

size: -
J: TRBJ2-3
D: TRBD2
V: TRBV4-1
CDR3: CASSQELAVFTPPDTQYF
DNA: TGCGCCAGCAGCCAAGAGCTAGCGGTATTTACCCCTCCAGATACGCAGTATTTT

size: -
J: TRBJ2-2
D: -
V: TRBV7-3
CDR3: CASSFSQNTGELFF
DNA: TGTGCCAGCAGCTTTTCCCAGAATACCGGGGAGCTGTTTTTT

size: -
J: TRBJ2-7
D: TRBD1
V: TRBV25-1
CDR3: CASGTPGQGPYEQYF
DNA: TGTGCCAGCGGAACCCCGGGACAGGGACCCTACGAGCAGTACTTC

size: -
J: TRBJ2-7
D: TRBD2
V: TRBV4-1
CDR3: CASSQEPGLAGDYEQYF
DNA: TGCGCCAGCAGCCAAGAACCCGGACTAGCGGGAGACTACGAGCAGTACTTC

size: -
J: TRBJ2-7
D: TRBD2
V: TRBV5-6
CDR3: CASSFSGGPYEQYF
DNA: TGTGCCAGCAGCTTCTCGGGAGGGCCCTACGAGCAGTACTTC

size: -
J: TRBJ2-4
D: TRBD2
V: TRBV13
CDR3: CASSPSGVENIQYF
DNA: TGTGCCAGCAGCCCGAGCGGGGTCGAAAACATTCAGTACTTC

size: -
J: TRBJ2-3
D: TRBD2
V: TRBV6-1
CDR3: CASSEGVAGVATDTQYF
DNA: TGTGCCAGCAGTGAAGGGGTAGCGGGAGTAGCCACAGATACGCAGTATTTT

size: -
J: TRBJ1-4
D: TRBD1
V: TRBV6-5
CDR3: CASRTGLDEKLFF
DNA: TGTGCCAGCAGGACAGGGTTGGATGAAAAACTGTTTTTT

size: -
J: TRBJ2-3
D: -
V: TRBV7-9
CDR3: CASSTSSGLDTQYF
DNA: TGTGCCAGCAGCACTTCAAGCGGGTTAGATACGCAGTATTTT

size: -
J: TRBJ1-4
D: -
V: TRBV7-9
CDR3: CASSLSSEKLFF
DNA: TGTGCCAGCAGCTTGTCGTCTGAAAAACTGTTTTTT

size: once
J: TRBJ1-2
D: -
V: TRBV19
CDR3: CASTPLGQLSGYTF
DNA: TGTGCCAGTACCCCTCTAGGACAGCTTAGCGGCTACACCTTC

size: -
J: TRBJ2-2
D: TRBD1
V: TRBV7-9
CDR3: CASSPTEGQQTGELFF
DNA: TGTGCCAGCAGCCCCACCGAGGGACAGCAGACCGGGGAGCTGTTTTTT

size: -
J: TRBJ2-2
D: TRBD1
V: TRBV5-1
CDR3: CASSSGQGDTGELFF
DNA: TGCGCCAGCAGTAGTGGGCAGGGGGACACCGGGGAGCTGTTTTTT

size: -
J: TRBJ2-3
D: -
V: TRBV19
CDR3: CASSIWGGPTDTQYF
DNA: TGTGCCAGTAGTATCTGGGGGGGCCCCACAGATACGCAGTATTTT

size: -
J: TRBJ2-7
D: -
V: TRBV14
CDR3: CASSQERATGSYEQYF
DNA: TGTGCCAGCAGCCAGGAAAGGGCCACAGGCTCCTACGAGCAGTACTTC

size: -
J: TRBJ2-7
D: -
V: TRBV2
CDR3: CAILIGGTTYEQYF
DNA: TGTGCCATCCTTATAGGGGGGACCACCTACGAGCAGTACTTC

size: -
J: TRBJ1-5
D: TRBD1
V: TRBV25-1
CDR3: CASSDLAGGQPQHF
DNA: TGTGCCAGCAGTGATCTGGCAGGGGGACAGCCCCAGCATTTT

size: -
J: TRBJ2-7
D: TRBD2
V: TRBV7-9
CDR3: CASQGTSGSSEALYEQYF
DNA: TGTGCCAGCCAAGGGACTAGCGGGAGCTCCGAGGCTCTCTACGAGCAGTACTTC

size: once
J: TRBJ1-5
D: -
V: TRBV11-2
CDR3: CASSLEGGEGQPQHF
DNA: TGTGCCAGCAGCTTAGAAGGGGGGGAGGGTCAGCCCCAGCATTTT

size: -
J: TRBJ1-5
D: -
V: TRBV7-6
CDR3: CASDGMDIGQPQHF
DNA: TGTGCCAGCGACGGAATGGACATCGGTCAGCCCCAGCATTTT

size: -
J: TRBJ1-2
D: -
V: TRBV7-9
CDR3: CASSLGGPDTYGYTF
DNA: TGTGCCAGCAGCTTAGGAGGCCCCGATACATATGGCTACACCTTC

size: -
J: TRBJ2-2
D: TRBD1
V: TRBV4-3
CDR3: CASSPGQGPGELFF
DNA: TGCGCCAGCAGCCCCGGACAGGGACCCGGGGAGCTGTTTTTT

size: -
J: TRBJ2-5
D: -
V: TRBV28
CDR3: CASSLGHQETQYF
DNA: TGTGCCAGCAGTTTAGGACATCAGGAGACCCAGTACTTC